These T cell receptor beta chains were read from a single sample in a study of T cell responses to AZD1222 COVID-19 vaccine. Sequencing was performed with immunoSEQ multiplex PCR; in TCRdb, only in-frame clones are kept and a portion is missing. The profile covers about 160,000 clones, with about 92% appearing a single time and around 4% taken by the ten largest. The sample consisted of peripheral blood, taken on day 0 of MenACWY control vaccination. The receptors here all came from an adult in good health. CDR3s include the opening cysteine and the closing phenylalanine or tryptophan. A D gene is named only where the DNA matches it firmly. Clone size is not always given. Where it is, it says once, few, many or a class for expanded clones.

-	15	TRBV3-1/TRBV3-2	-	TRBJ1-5	CASSQDRGNRQPQHF	TGTGCCAGCAGCCAAGATCGTGGGAATCGGCAGCCCCAGCATTTT
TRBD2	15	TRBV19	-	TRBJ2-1	CASSILSGSYNEQFF	TGTGCCAGTAGTATTCTGAGCGGGAGTTACAATGAGCAGTTCTTC
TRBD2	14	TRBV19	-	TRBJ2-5	CASSKREGLETQYF	TGTGCCAGTAGTAAGCGGGAGGGCCTTGAGACCCAGTACTTC
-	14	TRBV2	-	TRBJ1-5	CASSEASGGQPQHF	TGTGCCAGCAGTGAAGCTTCGGGGGGTCAGCCCCAGCATTTT
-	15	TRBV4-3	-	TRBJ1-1	CASSQSPGTSRKAFF	TGCGCCAGCAGCCAGAGTCCGGGAACCTCGAGGAAGGCTTTCTTT
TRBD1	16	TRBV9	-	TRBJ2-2	CASSPPGQGRTGELFF	TGTGCCAGCAGCCCCCCGGGACAGGGGAGAACCGGGGAGCTGTTTTTT
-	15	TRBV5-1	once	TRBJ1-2	CASSGSEVPNYGYTF	TGCGCCAGCAGCGGCTCCGAGGTTCCAAACTATGGCTACACCTTC
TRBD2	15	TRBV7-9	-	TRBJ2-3	CASSDSGRATDTQYF	TGTGCCAGCAGCGATAGCGGGAGGGCGACAGATACGCAGTATTTT
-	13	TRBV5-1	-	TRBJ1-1	CASSPRRVTEAFF	TGCGCCAGCAGCCCACGGAGGGTTACTGAAGCTTTCTTT
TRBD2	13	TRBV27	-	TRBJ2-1	CASKWASGNEQFF	TGTGCCAGCAAGTGGGCTAGCGGGAATGAGCAGTTCTTC
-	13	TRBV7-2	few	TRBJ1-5	CASSWGRNQPQHF	TGTGCCAGCAGCTGGGGGAGGAATCAGCCCCAGCATTTT
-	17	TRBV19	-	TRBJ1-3	CASSILETAASGNTIYF	TGTGCCAGTAGTATCTTGGAGACAGCAGCCTCTGGAAACACCATATATTTT
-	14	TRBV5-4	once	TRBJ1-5	CASSVSSYSQPQHF	TGTGCCAGCAGCGTTTCTTCCTATAGCCAGCCCCAGCATTTT
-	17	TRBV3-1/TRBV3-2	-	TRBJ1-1	CASSPPRSGARDAEAFF	TGTGCCAGCAGCCCTCCAAGGTCAGGGGCGAGGGACGCTGAAGCTTTCTTT
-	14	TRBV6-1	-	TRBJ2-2	CASRYTDNTGELFF	TGTGCCAGCAGATATACAGACAACACCGGGGAGCTGTTTTTT
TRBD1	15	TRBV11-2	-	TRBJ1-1	CASSLGQHMNTEAFF	TGTGCCAGCAGCTTGGGACAGCACATGAACACTGAAGCTTTCTTT
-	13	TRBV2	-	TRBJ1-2	CASSEQGPRGYTF	TGTGCCAGCAGTGAACAGGGCCCTAGGGGCTACACCTTC
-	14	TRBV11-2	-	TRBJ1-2	CASSLGGGLDGYTF	TGTGCCAGCAGCTTGGGGGGAGGGCTTGATGGCTACACCTTC
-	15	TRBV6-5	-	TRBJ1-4	CASSYSTTPREKLFF	TGTGCCAGCAGTTACTCGACAACCCCAAGAGAAAAACTGTTTTTT
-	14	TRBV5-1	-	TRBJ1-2	CASSGGTSSYGYTF	TGCGCCAGCAGCGGCGGGACTTCCTCCTATGGCTACACCTTC
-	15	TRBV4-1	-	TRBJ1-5	CASSQVVLGDQPQHF	TGCGCCAGCAGCCAAGTAGTCTTAGGGGATCAGCCCCAGCATTTT
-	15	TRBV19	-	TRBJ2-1	CASSVYRDFSNEQFF	TGTGCCAGTAGTGTCTACCGGGACTTCTCCAATGAGCAGTTCTTC
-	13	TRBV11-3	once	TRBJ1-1	CASSPLFGAEAFF	TGTGCCAGCAGCCCTTTATTTGGGGCTGAAGCTTTCTTT
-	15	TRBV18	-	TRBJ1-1	CASSPTARGETEAFF	TGTGCCAGCTCACCGACTGCTAGGGGGGAGACTGAAGCTTTCTTT
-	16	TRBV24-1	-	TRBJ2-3	CATSDPLAGYTDTQYF	TGTGCCACCAGTGACCCTCTCGCGGGTTACACAGATACGCAGTATTTT
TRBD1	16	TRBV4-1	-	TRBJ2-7	CASSLNPGQGSYEQYF	TGCGCCAGCAGCTTAAATCCGGGACAGGGATCCTACGAGCAGTACTTC
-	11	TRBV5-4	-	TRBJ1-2	CASSAGIGYTF	TGTGCCAGCAGCGCGGGCATTGGCTACACCTTC
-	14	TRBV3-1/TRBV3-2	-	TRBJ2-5	CASSRGNGGETQYF	TGTGCCAGCAGCCGGGGCAACGGAGGAGAGACCCAGTACTTC
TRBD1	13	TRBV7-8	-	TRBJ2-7	CASSSGTGDEQYF	TGTGCCAGCAGCTCCGGGACAGGCGATGAGCAGTACTTC
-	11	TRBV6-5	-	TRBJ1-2	CASKGGIDYTF	TGTGCCAGCAAGGGCGGCATCGACTACACCTTC
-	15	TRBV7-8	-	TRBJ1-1	CASSFVSLQAPEAFF	TGTGCCAGCAGCTTCGTATCTCTACAGGCACCTGAAGCTTTCTTT
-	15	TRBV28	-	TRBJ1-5	CASSLLGGSNQPQHF	TGTGCCAGCAGTTTATTAGGCGGTAGCAATCAGCCCCAGCATTTT
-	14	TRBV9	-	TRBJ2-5	CASSVETEQETQYF	TGTGCCAGCAGCGTAGAGACGGAACAAGAGACCCAGTACTTC
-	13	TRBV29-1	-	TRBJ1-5	CSVVPGGDQPQHF	TGCAGCGTTGTCCCCGGGGGCGATCAGCCCCAGCATTTT
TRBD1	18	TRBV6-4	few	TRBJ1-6	CASIDSGGLNSYNSPLHF	TGTGCCAGCATTGACTCAGGGGGCCTTAACTCCTATAATTCACCCCTCCACTTT
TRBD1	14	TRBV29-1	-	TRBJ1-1	CSYSGDRVNTEAFF	TGCAGCTATTCGGGGGACAGGGTGAACACTGAAGCTTTCTTT
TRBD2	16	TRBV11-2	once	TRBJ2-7	CASSARGGMGSYEQYF	TGTGCCAGCAGCGCCCGGGGGGGCATGGGGTCCTACGAGCAGTACTTC
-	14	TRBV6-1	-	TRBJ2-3	CASSDEGPTDTQYF	TGTGCCAGCAGTGATGAGGGACCCACAGATACGCAGTATTTT
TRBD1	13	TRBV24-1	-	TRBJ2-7	CATGTGGSGEQYF	TGTGCCACCGGAACAGGGGGTTCTGGCGAGCAGTACTTC
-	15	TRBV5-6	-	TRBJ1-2	CASSLSGGRDYGYTF	TGTGCCAGCAGCTTGTCCGGGGGGCGCGACTATGGCTACACCTTC
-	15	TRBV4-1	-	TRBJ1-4	CASSQVGFVGEKLFF	TGCGCCAGCAGCCAAGTGGGGTTCGTGGGGGAAAAACTGTTTTTT
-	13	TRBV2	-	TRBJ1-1	CASQLLKYLEAFF	TGTGCCAGCCAACTCCTAAAATACCTTGAAGCTTTCTTT
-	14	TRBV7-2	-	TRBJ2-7	CASSLAGSPSEQYF	TGTGCCAGCAGCTTAGCGGGCTCCCCTAGTGAGCAGTACTTC
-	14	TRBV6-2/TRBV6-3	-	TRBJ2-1	CASSYLAGTNEQFF	TGTGCCAGCAGTTACTTGGCGGGGACTAATGAGCAGTTCTTC
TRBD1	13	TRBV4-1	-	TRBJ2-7	CASSTLDRGEQYF	TGCGCCAGCAGCACCCTGGACAGGGGCGAGCAGTACTTC
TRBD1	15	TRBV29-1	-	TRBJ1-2	CSVVQPTGGYYGYTF	TGCAGCGTTGTCCAACCGACAGGGGGGTACTATGGCTACACCTTC
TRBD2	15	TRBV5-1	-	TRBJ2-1	CASSRGLASGNEQFF	TGCGCCAGCAGCAGGGGACTAGCCTCAGGGAATGAGCAGTTCTTC
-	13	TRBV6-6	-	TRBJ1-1	CASSQTGRTEAFF	TGTGCCAGCAGCCAAACCGGGCGTACTGAAGCTTTCTTT
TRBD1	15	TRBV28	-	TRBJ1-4	CASSRGPNANEKLFF	TGTGCCAGCAGTAGGGGGCCGAACGCTAATGAAAAACTGTTTTTT
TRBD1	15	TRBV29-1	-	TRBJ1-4	CSVLTGGGRAEKLFF	TGCAGCGTTCTTACAGGGGGGGGAAGGGCTGAAAAACTGTTTTTT
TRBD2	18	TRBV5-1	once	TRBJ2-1	CASTWGTSGGLSANEQFF	TGCGCCAGCACTTGGGGGACTAGCGGAGGACTGTCAGCGAATGAGCAGTTCTTC
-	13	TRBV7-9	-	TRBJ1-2	CASSHAGNYGYTF	TGTGCCAGCAGCCACGCAGGGAACTATGGCTACACCTTC
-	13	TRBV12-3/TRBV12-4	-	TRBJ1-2	CASSLGNNYGYTF	TGTGCCAGCAGTTTAGGTAACAACTATGGCTACACCTTC